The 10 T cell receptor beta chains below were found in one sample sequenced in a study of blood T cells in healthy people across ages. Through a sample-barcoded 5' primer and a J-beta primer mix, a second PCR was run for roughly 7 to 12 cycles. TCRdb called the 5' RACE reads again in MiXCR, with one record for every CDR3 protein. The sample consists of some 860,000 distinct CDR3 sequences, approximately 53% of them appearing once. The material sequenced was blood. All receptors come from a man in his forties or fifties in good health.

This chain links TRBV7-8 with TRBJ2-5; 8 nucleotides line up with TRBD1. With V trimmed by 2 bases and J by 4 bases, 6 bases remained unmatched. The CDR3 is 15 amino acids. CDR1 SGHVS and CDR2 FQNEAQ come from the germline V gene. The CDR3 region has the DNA TGTGCCAGCAGCTTAATTCAGGGGGCCGCAGAGACCCAGTACTTC. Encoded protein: CASSLIQGAAETQYF.

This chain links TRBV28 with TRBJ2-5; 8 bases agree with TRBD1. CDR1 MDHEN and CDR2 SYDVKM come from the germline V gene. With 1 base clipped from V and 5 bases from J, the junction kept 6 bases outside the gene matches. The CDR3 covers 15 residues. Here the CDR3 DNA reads TGTGCCAGCAGTTTATTTGCCAGGGGGCCGGAGACCCAGTACTTC. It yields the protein CASSLFARGPETQYF.

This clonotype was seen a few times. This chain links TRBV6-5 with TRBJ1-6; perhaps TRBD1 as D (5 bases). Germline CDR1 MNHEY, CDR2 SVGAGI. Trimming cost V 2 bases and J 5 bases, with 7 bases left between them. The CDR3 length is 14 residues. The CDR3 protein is CASSYGADNSPLHF. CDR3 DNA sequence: TGTGCCAGCAGTTACGGGGCAGATAATTCACCCCTCCACTTT.

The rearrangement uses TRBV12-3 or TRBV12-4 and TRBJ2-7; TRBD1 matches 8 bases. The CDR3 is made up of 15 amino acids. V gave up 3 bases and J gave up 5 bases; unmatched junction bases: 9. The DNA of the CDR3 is TGTGCCAGCAGTTTTCACACAGGGGGTTTCGACGAGCAGTACTTC. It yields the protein CASSFHTGGFDEQYF.

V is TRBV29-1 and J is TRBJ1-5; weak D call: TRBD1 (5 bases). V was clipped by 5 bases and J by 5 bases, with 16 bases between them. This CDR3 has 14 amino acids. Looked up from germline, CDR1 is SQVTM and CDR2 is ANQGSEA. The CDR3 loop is CSVRSGRDDQPQHF. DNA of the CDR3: TGCAGCGTTCGATCGGGGCGAGACGATCAGCCCCAGCATTTT.

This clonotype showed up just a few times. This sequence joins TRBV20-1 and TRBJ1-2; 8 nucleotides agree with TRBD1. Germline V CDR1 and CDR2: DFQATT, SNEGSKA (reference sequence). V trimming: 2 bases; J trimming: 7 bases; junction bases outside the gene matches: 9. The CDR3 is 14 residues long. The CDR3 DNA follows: TGCAGTGCTAGACCGGGTGGACAGGGAAGTGGCTACACCTTC. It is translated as CSARPGGQGSGYTF.

CDR3 DNA sequence: TGCAGTGCTAGAGATGTTTTGCAGGGGGTCGTTCAGCCCCAGCATTTT. Protein sequence: CSARDVLQGVVQPQHF. The rearrangement links TRBV20-1 to TRBJ1-5, with 7 bases lining up with TRBD1. J gave up 6 bases and V 0 bases, and 11 bases lay outside the gene matches. Germline loops: CDR1 DFQATT, CDR2 SNEGSKA (reference sequence). The CDR3 length is 16 residues.

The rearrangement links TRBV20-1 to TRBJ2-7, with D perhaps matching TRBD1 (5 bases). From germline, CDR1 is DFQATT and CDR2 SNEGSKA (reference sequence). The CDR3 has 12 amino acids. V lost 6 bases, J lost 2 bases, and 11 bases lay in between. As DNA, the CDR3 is TGCAGTGCCCAGGGCAGGGCCTACGAGCAGTACTTC. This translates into CSAQGRAYEQYF.

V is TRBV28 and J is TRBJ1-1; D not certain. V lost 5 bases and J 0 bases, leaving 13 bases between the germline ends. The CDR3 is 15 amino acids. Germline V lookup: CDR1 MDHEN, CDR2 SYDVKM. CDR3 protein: CASSASGVMNTEAFF. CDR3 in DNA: TGTGCCAGCAGTGCGTCGGGAGTAATGAACACTGAAGCTTTCTTT. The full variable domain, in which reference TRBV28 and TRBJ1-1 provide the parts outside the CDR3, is DVKVTQSSRYLVKRTGEKVFLECVQDMDHENMFWYRQDPGLGLRLIYFSYDVKMKEKGDIPEGYSVSREKKERFSLILESASTNQTSMYLCASSASGVMNTEAFFGQGTRLTVV.

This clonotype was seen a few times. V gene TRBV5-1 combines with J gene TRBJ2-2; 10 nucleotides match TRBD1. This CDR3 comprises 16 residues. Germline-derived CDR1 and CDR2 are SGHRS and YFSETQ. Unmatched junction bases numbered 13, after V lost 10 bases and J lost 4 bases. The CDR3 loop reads CACGLPGQGSTGELFF. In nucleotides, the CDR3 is TGCGCCTGCGGCTTACCGGGACAGGGGAGCACCGGGGAGCTGTTTTTT.